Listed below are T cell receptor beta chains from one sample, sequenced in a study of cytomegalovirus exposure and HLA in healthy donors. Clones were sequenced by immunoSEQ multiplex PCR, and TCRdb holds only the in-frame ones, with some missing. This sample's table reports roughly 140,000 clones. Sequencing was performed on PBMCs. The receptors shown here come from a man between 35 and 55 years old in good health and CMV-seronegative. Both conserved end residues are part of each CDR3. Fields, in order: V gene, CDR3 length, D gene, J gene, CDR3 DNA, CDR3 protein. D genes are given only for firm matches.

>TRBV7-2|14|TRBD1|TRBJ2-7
TGTGCCAGCAGCCACGGACAGGCTTCCTACGAGCAGTACTTC
CASSHGQASYEQYF
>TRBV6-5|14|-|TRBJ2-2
TGTGCCAGCTGGGGACTGACGAACACCGGGGAGCTGTTTTTT
CASWGLTNTGELFF
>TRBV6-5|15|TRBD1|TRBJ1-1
TGTGCCAGCAGTCTCCAGACAGGGGGAATCGGTGAAGCTTTCTTT
CASSLQTGGIGEAFF
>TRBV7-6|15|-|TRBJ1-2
TGTGCCAGCAGCTTAGGGACAGAGGATGATTATGGCTACACCTTC
CASSLGTEDDYGYTF
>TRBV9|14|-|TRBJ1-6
TGTGCCAGCAGCCCACAGGGTCAGGGTTCACCCCTCCACTTT
CASSPQGQGSPLHF
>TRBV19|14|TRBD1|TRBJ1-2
TGTGCCAGTAGTATCCGGGACAGTAACTATGGCTACACCTTC
CASSIRDSNYGYTF
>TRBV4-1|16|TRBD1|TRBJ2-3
TGCGCCAGCAGCCAGGCCGGGACAGGGGGCACAGATACGCAGTATTTT
CASSQAGTGGTDTQYF
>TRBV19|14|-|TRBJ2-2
TGTGCCAGTAGTAAGGCCCCGCGGGGTCGGGAGCTGTTTTTT
CASSKAPRGRELFF
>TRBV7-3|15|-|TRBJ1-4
TGTGCCAGCAGCAAAAGTGGGGACAAAGATGAAAAACTGTTTTTT
CASSKSGDKDEKLFF
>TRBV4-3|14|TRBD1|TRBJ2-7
TGCGCCAGCAGCCGGGACAGGGGGCCCTACGAGCAGTACTTC
CASSRDRGPYEQYF
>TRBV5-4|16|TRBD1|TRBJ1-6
TGTGCCAGCAGCGTTGAAGGACAGGGTTATAATTCACCCCTCCACTTT
CASSVEGQGYNSPLHF
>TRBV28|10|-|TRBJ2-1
TGTGCCAGCAGCGACAGGGAGCAGTTCTTC
CASSDREQFF
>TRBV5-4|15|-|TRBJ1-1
TGTGCCAGCAGCCTGGAGTGGCAGATGAACACTGAAGCTTTCTTT
CASSLEWQMNTEAFF
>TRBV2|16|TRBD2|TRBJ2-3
TGTGCCAGCAGAGCCTCCGGGACTAGCGGACTAGATACGCAGTATTTT
CASRASGTSGLDTQYF
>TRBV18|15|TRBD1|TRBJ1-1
TGTGCCAGCTCACCGAGGACAGGGCTGAACACTGAAGCTTTCTTT
CASSPRTGLNTEAFF
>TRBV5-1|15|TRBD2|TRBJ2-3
TGCGCCAGCAGCGCCCGACTAGCCCTAACAGATACGCAGTATTTT
CASSARLALTDTQYF